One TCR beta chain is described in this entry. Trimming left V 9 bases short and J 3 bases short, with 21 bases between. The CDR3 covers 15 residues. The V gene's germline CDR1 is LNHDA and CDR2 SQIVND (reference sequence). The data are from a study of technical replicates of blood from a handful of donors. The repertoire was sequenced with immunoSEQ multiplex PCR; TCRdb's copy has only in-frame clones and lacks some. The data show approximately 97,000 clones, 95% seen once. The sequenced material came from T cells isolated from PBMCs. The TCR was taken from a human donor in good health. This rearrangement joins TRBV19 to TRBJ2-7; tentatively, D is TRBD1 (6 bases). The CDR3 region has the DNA TGTGCCAGCAAGCGAAATGACAGGTTATACTACGAGCAGTACTTC. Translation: CASKRNDRLYYEQYF.